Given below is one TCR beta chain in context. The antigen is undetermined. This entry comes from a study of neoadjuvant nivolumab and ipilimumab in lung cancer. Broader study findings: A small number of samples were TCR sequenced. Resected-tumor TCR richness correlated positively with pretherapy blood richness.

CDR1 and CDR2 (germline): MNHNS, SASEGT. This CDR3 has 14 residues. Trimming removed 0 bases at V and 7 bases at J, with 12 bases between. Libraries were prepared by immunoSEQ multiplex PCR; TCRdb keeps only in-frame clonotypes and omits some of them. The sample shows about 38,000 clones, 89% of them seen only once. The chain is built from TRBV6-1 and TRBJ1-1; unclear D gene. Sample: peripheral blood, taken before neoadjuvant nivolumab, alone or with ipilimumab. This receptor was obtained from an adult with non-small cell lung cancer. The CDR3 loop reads CASSEARGIYEAFF. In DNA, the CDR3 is TGTGCCAGCAGTGAAGCGCGAGGCATTTATGAAGCTTTCTTT.